Included here is one TCR beta chain sequence, with context. This specimen belongs to a study of T cell changes during pregnancy in multiple sclerosis. In germline, CDR1 is ENHRY, CDR2 SYGVKD. CDR3 length: 11 residues. The V end lost 8 bases, the J end lost 6 bases, and 11 bases lay between the germline ends. Profiled with immunoSEQ multiplex PCR; TCRdb holds only in-frame clones, not every one. The data hold approximately 52,000 clones, with around 92% observed a single time. Sequences were derived from CD4+ T cells from peripheral blood mononuclear cells, sampled in the second trimester of pregnancy. This chain uses TRBV10-3 with TRBJ2-7; tentative D call: TRBD2 (5 bases). The clonotype originates from a female donor in good health, enrolled as a control in a pregnancy study. The CDR3 DNA sequence: TGTGCCATCCGGGAACGGAGCGAGCAGTACTTC. Protein product: CAIRERSEQYF.